Given below is one TCR beta chain in context. The antigen is undetermined. This record comes from a study of immune cell composition in non-small cell lung cancer. Turning to the study itself: Most cases were lung adenocarcinoma or squamous cell carcinoma. Study-level points and caveats: Squamous lung tumours showed higher top 10 clone scores and clonality than adenocarcinomas. Clones >0.5% enriched in tumour were rarer in adenocarcinoma (around 35%) than squamous (roughly 75%).

Data came from immunoSEQ multiplex PCR; TCRdb stores just in-frame clones and leaves some out. The sample yields over a thousand clones, less than 90% seen once. This CDR3 is built from 19 residues. With V trimmed by 7 bases and J by 5 bases, 15 bases remained unmatched. The germline V gene has CDR1 SNHLY and CDR2 FYNNEI. The chain combines TRBV2 with TRBJ2-1; TRBD2 matches at 15 bases. Sample: lung tumor tissue. The sequence was collected from a human donor with non-small cell lung cancer. CDR3 in DNA: TGTGCCAGCAACTCACCGGGACTAGCGGGGGGCCGAGGTCACAATGAGCAGTTCTTC. This translates into CASNSPGLAGGRGHNEQFF.